Shown below are 2 T cell receptor beta chains from a single sample sequenced in a study of identical twins. Each CDR3 protein gets one entry after TCRdb re-called the 5' RACE reads with MiXCR. The sample carries about 550,000 distinct CDR3 sequences, more than 20% recorded once. This sample also appeared in a second study, on yellow fever vaccine responses in identical twins.

Sequencing used CD4+ T cells sorted from blood. Source of these receptors: a woman between 18 and 29 years old in good health.

This chain links TRBV12-3 or TRBV12-4 with TRBJ2-7, with TRBD1 matching 9 bases. The V and J ends lost 4 bases and 5 bases, in that order; junction bases with no gene match: 6. The CDR3 consists of 14 residues. The CDR3 loop is CASSYTGGWDEQYF. The CDR3 nucleotides are TGTGCCAGCAGTTACACAGGGGGCTGGGACGAGCAGTACTTC.

This sequence joins TRBV20-1 and TRBJ2-3, with TRBD2 identical over 11 bases. The ends lost 7 bases at V and 4 bases at J; junction bases unmatched: 10. CDR1 and CDR2 (germline): DFQATT, SNEGSKA (reference sequence). The CDR3 extends over 15 amino acids. The DNA for the CDR3 is TGCAGTGTAGCGGGAGGGCCAAGGACCTCAGATACGCAGTATTTT. This sequence encodes CSVAGGPRTSDTQYF.